This T cell receptor (beta chain) is drawn from a study of Ad26.COV2.S vaccination and SARS-CoV-2 variants. Germline V gives CDR1 SGHTA, CDR2 FQGNSA. The CDR3 is 13 residues long. The ends were cut back, 2 bases at V and 4 bases at J, with 8 bases in the middle. This table comes from immunoSEQ multiplex PCR, and its TCRdb copy is limited to in-frame clones, with some not included. The table includes roughly 500,000 clones, roughly 89% detected once. Treatment noted: roughly 19 received Ad26.COV2.S at low or high dose, single or two shots; several received placebo; per-sample allocation not given. Sample collection was performed on day 63 after the first vaccine or placebo injection.

This chain joins TRBV7-2 and TRBJ1-2; D call uncertain. Here the sequenced sample was peripheral blood, taken in a trial of Ad26.COV2.S vaccine versus placebo. This TCR came from a person between 18 and 65 years old who received the Ad26.COV2.S COVID-19 vaccine or a placebo. CDR3 sequence (DNA): TGTGCCAGCAGCTTAACCGGCCTCTATGGCTACACCTTC. It yields the protein CASSLTGLYGYTF.